This T cell receptor beta chain was captured by sequencing in a study of cytomegalovirus exposure and HLA in healthy donors. General study findings and limits: According to a later analysis, donors in an Asian-associated ancestry cluster reportedly had fewer N-insertions than the approximately 670-donor mean.

In the PCR, 60 Vbeta and 13 Jbeta primers were used. Libraries were prepared by immunoSEQ multiplex PCR; TCRdb keeps only in-frame clonotypes and omits some of them. The sample has 150,000 to 200,000 clones, around 83% seen once; the top ten hold 1.1%. This CDR3 has 13 residues. Looked up from germline, CDR1 is GTSNPN and CDR2 is SVGIG (reference sequence). The V end was cut by 3 bases, the J end by 5 bases, with 10 bases between. At collection, donors were nominally healthy, but unrecorded immune exposures were probable. In regard to this clone: Its specificity is unknown.

Sequencing used PBMCs. The sequence derives from a middle-aged woman in good health and CMV-seronegative. This chain joins TRBV30 and TRBJ2-2, with a tentative D call TRBD2 (5 bases). The CDR3 DNA reads TGTGCCTGGAGGCGGGCGTTAACCGGGGAGCTGTTTTTT. This encodes CAWRRALTGELFF.